The TCR beta chain described here comes from a study of blood T cell repertoires in COVID-19. Clones were sequenced by immunoSEQ multiplex PCR, and TCRdb holds only the in-frame ones, with some missing. Among 95,000 to 110,000 clones, 70% to 90% were seen once, and the ten largest hold 3.1%. The CDR3 contains 13 residues. CDR1 MNHEY and CDR2 SVGAGI come from the germline V gene. Between the trimmed V and J ends, which lost 6 bases and 6 bases, there was a span of 14 bases. The J gene is TRBJ1-2, the V gene TRBV6-5; the D gene is possibly TRBD1 (6 bases). The sequence came from a man in his fifties in a cohort sampled during active COVID-19. Sequencing was done on a sample of peripheral blood. The CDR3 DNA sequence: TGTGCCAGCAGAGACACAGGGTATGATGGCTACACCTTC. Its protein is CASRDTGYDGYTF.